Below are 31 T cell receptor beta chains sequenced from a single sample in a study of cytomegalovirus exposure and HLA in healthy donors. Primers: 60 Vbeta forward and 13 Jbeta reverse. Some clones are missing from TCRdb's copy, which holds only in-frame ones; the method was immunoSEQ multiplex PCR. The table has 200,000 to 250,000 clones, approximately 70% seen once; the top ten hold less than 2%. The sequenced sample consisted of PBMCs. The receptor set was obtained from a woman aged 30 to 39 in good health and CMV-seronegative.

This clone was detected a few times. The chain has TRBV4-2 and TRBJ2-7; D ambiguous. The CDR3 runs to 14 residues. The germline V gene has CDR1 LGHNA and CDR2 YNFKEQ. V was pared by 0 bases and J by 5 bases, with 11 bases between. CDR3 sequence: CASSQELTSHEQYF. CDR3 coding DNA: TGTGCCAGCAGCCAAGAGCTCACGAGTCACGAGCAGTACTTC.

The chain employs TRBV2 and TRBJ1-3, with TRBD1 matching 7 bases. This CDR3 has 15 amino acids. The V gene's germline CDR1 is SNHLY and CDR2 FYNNEI. V was pared by 6 bases and J by 4 bases, with 9 bases of the junction left unmatched. The CDR3 bases are TGTGCCAGCAGCGCGGGACAGCTACCCGGAAACACCATATATTTT. Its protein product is CASSAGQLPGNTIYF.

This clone was recorded a few times. The same CDR3 arises from other DNA sequences in this sample as well. This chain uses TRBV7-2 with TRBJ1-1; TRBD1 might be the D (5 bases). The CDR3 length is 14 residues. Trimming removed 2 bases at V and 6 bases at J, with 13 bases between. CDR1 is SGHTA and CDR2 is FQGNSA in the germline V gene. Written as DNA, the CDR3 is TGTGCCAGCAGCTTATATCAGGGAGGAGCTGAAGCTTTCTTT. Translated, it gives CASSLYQGGAEAFF.

This clone was observed a few times. The chain couples TRBV2 to TRBJ1-4; a possible D gene is TRBD1 (6 bases). The germline gives CDR1 SNHLY, CDR2 FYNNEI. The CDR3 loop spans 14 amino acids. V lost 8 bases to trimming and J lost 4 bases, with 14 bases between them. The CDR3 spells CASRGGAFNEKLFF. CDR3 bases: TGTGCCAGCCGCGGGGGCGCATTTAATGAAAAACTGTTTTTT. Supplemented by reference TRBV2 and TRBJ1-4, the full variable domain reads EPEVTQTPSHQVTQMGQEVILRCVPISNHLYFYWYRQILGQKVEFLVSFYNNEISEKSEIFDDQFSVERPDGSNFTLKIRSTKLEDSAMYFCASRGGAFNEKLFFGSGTQLSVL.

V is TRBV9 and J is TRBJ2-5; 9 positions match TRBD2. Trimming at V came to 3 bases and at J to 0 bases, leaving 6 bases not matched to a gene. The CDR3 has 16 amino acids. CDR1 SGDLS and CDR2 YYNGEE come from the germline V gene. The CDR3 sequence: CASSGGGDTNQETQYF. CDR3 bases: TGTGCCAGCAGCGGCGGGGGGGACACAAACCAAGAGACCCAGTACTTC.

The chain joins TRBV7-8 to TRBJ1-1, with a possible D match to TRBD1 (5 bases). Per the germline V gene, CDR1 is SGHVS and CDR2 is FQNEAQ. Trimming pared 3 bases from V and 5 bases from J, leaving 13 bases between. The CDR3 spans 14 residues. The CDR3 sequence: CASSFQGASTEAFF. DNA of the CDR3: TGTGCCAGCAGCTTTCAAGGGGCCTCTACTGAAGCTTTCTTT.

Here the CDR3 reads CASSRSSTGTQYF. The CDR3 DNA follows: TGTGCCAGCAGCAGAAGTAGTACGGGTACGCAGTATTTT. The chain joins TRBV5-6 to TRBJ2-3; no clear D gene. Germline CDR1 reads SGHDT; CDR2 reads YYEEEE. This CDR3 region has 13 residues. Trimming removed 4 bases from V and 8 bases from J, with 14 bases in between. Based on the CDR3 plus reference TRBV5-6 and TRBJ2-3, the full variable domain is DAGVTQSPTHLIKTRGQQVTLRCSPKSGHDTVSWYQQALGQGPQFIFQYYEEEERQRGNFPDRFSGHQFPNYSSELNVNALLLGDSALYLCASSRSSTGTQYFGPGTRLTVL.

A few counts support this clone. J is TRBJ2-1 and V is TRBV30; a weak D match, TRBD1 (5 bases). Per germline, CDR1 GTSNPN and CDR2 SVGIG (reference sequence). V was clipped by 5 bases and J by 15 bases, with 20 bases between them. This CDR3 has 12 amino acids. The CDR3 reads CAWGSYEQGWFF. The CDR3 DNA follows: TGTGCCTGGGGATCCTATGAGCAGGGATGGTTCTTC.

The V gene is TRBV30, the J gene TRBJ1-3, with TRBD1 identical over 7 bases. Trimming cost V 4 bases and J 5 bases; bases outside gene matches: 5. Germline V lookup: CDR1 GTSNPN, CDR2 SVGIG (reference sequence). The CDR3 covers 13 residues. The CDR3 here is CAWKGDSRNTIYF. CDR3 sequence (DNA): TGTGCCTGGAAAGGGGACAGCAGAAACACCATATATTTT.

The chain employs TRBV6-1 and TRBJ2-7; 8 bases map to TRBD2. Germline loops: CDR1 MNHNS, CDR2 SASEGT. The length of the CDR3 is 15 residues. J gave up 3 bases and V 4 bases, and 8 bases lay outside the gene matches. The CDR3 sequence: CASSGTAGAVYEQYF. CDR3 in DNA: TGTGCCAGCAGTGGGACAGCGGGGGCCGTCTACGAGCAGTACTTC.

This sequence joins TRBV10-1 and TRBJ2-2, with 10 nucleotides matching TRBD2. V trimming: 6 bases; J trimming: 0 bases; junction bases outside the gene matches: 4. CDR3 length: 16 amino acids. Per germline, CDR1 WNHNN and CDR2 SYGVQD (reference sequence). CDR3 loop: CASSPGLAANTGELFF. Written as DNA, the CDR3 is TGCGCCAGCAGCCCCGGACTAGCGGCGAACACCGGGGAGCTGTTTTTT.

The chain has TRBV6-1 and TRBJ1-3; no clear D. Germline CDR1 MNHNS, CDR2 SASEGT. V was pared by 8 bases and J by 0 bases, with 14 bases between. This CDR3 spans 15 amino acids. This CDR3 reads CASVTTGSSGNTIYF. The CDR3 region has the DNA TGTGCCAGCGTGACGACGGGGAGCTCTGGAAACACCATATATTTT.

This clone appeared a few times. This sequence joins TRBV7-3 and TRBJ2-1; 7 bases are shared with TRBD1. The CDR3 consists of 16 residues. Per the germline V gene, CDR1 is SGHTA and CDR2 is FQGTGA. With V trimmed by 0 bases and J by 5 bases, 7 bases remained unmatched. The chain's CDR3 is CASSLTGQGVNNEQFF. The CDR3 coding sequence is TGTGCCAGCAGCTTAACAGGGCAGGGGGTCAACAATGAGCAGTTCTTC.

This clone was seen a single time. The V and J genes are TRBV2 and TRBJ1-2, with unresolved D. This CDR3 has 13 amino acids. The V gene lost 6 bases and the J gene lost 7 bases, with 15 bases spanning the gap. From germline, CDR1 is SNHLY and CDR2 FYNNEI. CDR3 residues: CASRVGSLPGYTF. CDR3 in DNA: TGTGCCAGCAGAGTGGGCTCTCTCCCTGGCTACACCTTC.

This clone has just one count. The rearrangement links TRBV30 to TRBJ2-2; 7 nucleotides agree with TRBD1. The V and J ends lost 5 bases and 6 bases, in that order; junction bases with no gene match: 6. The CDR3 length is 13 residues. Per the germline V gene, CDR1 is GTSNPN and CDR2 is SVGIG (reference sequence). The CDR3 region has the DNA TGTGCCTGGGGGGGACAGCTCTCCGGGGAGCTGTTTTTT. It translates to CAWGGQLSGELFF.

This clone was observed a single time. V and J are TRBV15 and TRBJ1-1; a possible D gene is TRBD1 (6 bases). CDR3 length: 14 residues. Germline V CDR1 and CDR2: LNHNV, YYDKDF (reference sequence). Trimming removed 1 base at V and 4 bases at J, with 10 bases between. Here the CDR3 DNA reads TGTGCCACCAGCAGAGTCAGGGGATCCACTGAAGCTTTCTTT. As protein: CATSRVRGSTEAFF.

The V call is TRBV25-1, the J call TRBJ1-1; D is unresolved. V was pared by 3 bases and J by 3 bases, with 8 bases between. Germline V gene sequence: CDR1 MGHDK, CDR2 SYGVNS. This CDR3 is built from 13 residues. CDR3 amino acids: CASSDADYTEAFF. The CDR3 nucleotides are TGTGCCAGCAGTGATGCGGATTACACTGAAGCTTTCTTT.

The chain links TRBV6-6 to TRBJ2-5; 9 positions agree with TRBD1. The DNA end favors TRBJ2-7, so the J call may be wrong. This CDR3 spans 14 amino acids. CDR1 and CDR2 (germline): MNHNY, SVGAGI (reference sequence). As DNA, the CDR3 is TGTGCCAGCAGAACGGGACAGGGTTCAGGCGAGCAGTACTTC. This gives the protein CASRTGQGSGEQYF.

The chain recombines TRBV7-8 with TRBJ2-3, with TRBD1 matching 7 bases. The germline V gene has CDR1 SGHVS and CDR2 FQNEAQ. Losses at the gene ends were 6 bases for V and 0 bases for J; bases not matched to a gene: 6. The CDR3 contains 15 residues. The CDR3: CASSYNRGSTDTQYF. For the CDR3, the DNA is TGTGCCAGCAGTTATAACAGGGGAAGCACAGATACGCAGTATTTT.

The rearrangement joins TRBV6-1 to TRBJ1-3; 7 bases map to TRBD1. The CDR3 is made up of 15 amino acids. Germline lookup yields CDR1 MNHNS and CDR2 SASEGT. V trimming: 6 bases; J trimming: 3 bases; junction bases outside the gene matches: 8. Here the CDR3 DNA reads TGTGCCAGCAGAACCGACAGGGACGATGGAAACACCATATATTTT. It is translated as CASRTDRDDGNTIYF.

J is TRBJ1-5 and V is TRBV7-8, with 7 nucleotides matching TRBD1. CDR1 and CDR2 from the germline V gene are SGHVS and FQNEAQ. The V gene end was trimmed by 4 bases and the J gene end by 7 bases; junction bases not matched to a gene: 7. The CDR3 is 14 residues long. This CDR3 is CASSSTGKGQPQHF. The CDR3 nucleotides are TGTGCCAGCAGCTCGACAGGGAAGGGCCAGCCCCAGCATTTT.

The rearrangement links TRBV7-8 to TRBJ2-7; D perhaps matches TRBD2 (5 bases). Germline V CDR1 and CDR2: SGHVS, FQNEAQ. CDR3 size: 15 residues. Trimming shortened V by 1 base and J by 1 base, and 11 bases separated the two germline ends. CDR3 amino acids: CASSLVAGPSYEQYF. As DNA, the CDR3 is TGTGCCAGCAGCTTAGTCGCGGGTCCTTCCTACGAGCAGTACTTC.

DNA for the CDR3: TGTGCCAGCAGTGAAGGGGGGGGCCGTGAAGCTTTCTTT. Amino acid sequence: CASSEGGGREAFF. This chain uses TRBV2 with TRBJ1-1; tentative D call: TRBD1 (6 bases). Germline V gives CDR1 SNHLY, CDR2 FYNNEI. V was trimmed by 1 base and J by 7 bases, leaving 10 bases between them. The CDR3 has 13 residues.

This clone has only a few counts. The chain links TRBV6-4 to TRBJ2-1, with TRBD1 matching 7 bases. CDR1 and CDR2 (germline): MRHNA, SNTAGT. Trimming cost V 2 bases and J 5 bases; bases outside gene matches: 0. This CDR3 is built from 13 residues. DNA for the CDR3: TGTGCCAGCAGTGACAGGGGGCACAATGAGCAGTTCTTC. Translated: CASSDRGHNEQFF.

The V call is TRBV4-2, the J call TRBJ2-3, with D possibly TRBD2 on 5 matching bases. The CDR3 consists of 15 residues. Trimming removed 0 bases from V and 5 bases from J, with 12 bases in between. Germline loops: CDR1 LGHNA, CDR2 YNFKEQ. Here the CDR3 reads CASSQDRSGGDTQYF. CDR3 in DNA: TGTGCCAGCAGCCAAGATAGGAGCGGCGGAGATACGCAGTATTTT.

The chain has TRBV13 and TRBJ2-4; D ambiguous. Trimming removed 5 bases from V and 0 bases from J, with 11 bases in between. This CDR3 has 15 amino acids. Germline lookup yields CDR1 PRHDT and CDR2 FYEKMQ (reference sequence). The CDR3 protein is CASSSRDQAKNIQYF. CDR3 nucleotide sequence: TGTGCCAGCAGCAGCCGCGATCAAGCCAAAAACATTCAGTACTTC.

This chain uses TRBV10-1 with TRBJ1-2; 7 bases align to TRBD1. J was trimmed by 4 bases and V by 0 bases; bases with no gene match: 2. This CDR3 region has 14 residues. Germline V gene lookup returns CDR1 WNHNN and CDR2 SYGVQD (reference sequence). CDR3 residues: CASSESRTGYGYTF. The CDR3 DNA reads as TGCGCCAGCAGTGAGTCACGGACAGGCTATGGCTACACCTTC.

The chain links TRBV2 to TRBJ2-2, with 7 positions matching TRBD2. In germline, CDR1 is SNHLY, CDR2 FYNNEI. The CDR3 sequence is 15 residues long. The trim removed 7 bases at V and 1 base at J, leaving 6 bases unmatched. The CDR3 reads CASNPSGGNTGELFF. Written as DNA, the CDR3 is TGTGCCAGCAACCCGTCGGGGGGGAACACCGGGGAGCTGTTTTTT.

The chain joins TRBV6-5 to TRBJ1-1; D not certain. CDR3 length: 13 residues. CDR1 and CDR2 from the germline V gene are MNHEY and SVGAGI. The germline V and J ends were trimmed by 9 bases and 0 bases, with 11 bases remaining between them. CDR3 nucleotide sequence: TGTGCCAGTGCAAAAGAGGTGAACACTGAAGCTTTCTTT. Its protein product is CASAKEVNTEAFF.

The V gene is TRBV6-1, the J gene TRBJ1-6, with D perhaps matching TRBD1 (5 bases). Trimming pared 5 bases from V and 6 bases from J, leaving 11 bases between. Per the germline V gene, CDR1 is MNHNS and CDR2 is SASEGT. The CDR3 has 14 residues. CDR3 amino acids: CASSYPGGNSPLHF. The CDR3 bases are TGTGCCAGCAGTTATCCGGGGGGTAATTCACCCCTCCACTTT.

The chain carries TRBV10-3 and TRBJ1-1, with D possibly TRBD1 on 5 matching bases. Germline lookup yields CDR1 ENHRY and CDR2 SYGVKD. Trimming left V 2 bases short and J 4 bases short, with 23 bases between. The CDR3 is made up of 18 amino acids. The CDR3 sequence is CAISEKQVLPGRVTEAFF. CDR3 coding DNA: TGTGCCATCAGTGAGAAACAGGTGTTACCTGGGCGCGTCACTGAAGCTTTCTTT.